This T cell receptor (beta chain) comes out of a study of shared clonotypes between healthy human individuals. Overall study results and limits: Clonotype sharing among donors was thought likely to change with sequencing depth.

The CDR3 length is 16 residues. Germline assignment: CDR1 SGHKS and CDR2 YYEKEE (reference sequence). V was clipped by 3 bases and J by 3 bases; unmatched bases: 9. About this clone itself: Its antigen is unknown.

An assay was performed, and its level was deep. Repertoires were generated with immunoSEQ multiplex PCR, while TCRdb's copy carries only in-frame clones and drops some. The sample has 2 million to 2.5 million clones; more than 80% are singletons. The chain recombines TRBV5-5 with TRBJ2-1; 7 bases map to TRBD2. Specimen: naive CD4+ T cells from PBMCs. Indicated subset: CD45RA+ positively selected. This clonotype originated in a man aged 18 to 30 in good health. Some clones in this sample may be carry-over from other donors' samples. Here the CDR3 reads CASSSRGAGHYNEQFF. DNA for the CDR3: TGTGCCAGCAGCTCTCGTGGAGCGGGGCACTACAATGAGCAGTTCTTC.